The 18 T cell receptor beta chains presented below share a single source sample, sequenced in a study of T cells in women clearing cervical HPV infection (dated by TCRdb to 2016 to 2019). To prepare the library, the immunoSEQ multiplex PCR assay was applied. The clones in this table, taken by TCRdb from immuneACCESS, are in-frame only. Not every clone is retained; where verified, under half of the shortfall comes from an unresolved V gene, and the cause of the rest is unknown. The sample's own table lists 40,000 to 55,000 clones. The ten most abundant clones make up 0.98% of the sample. The sample taken for sequencing was blood buffy coat. The source is a woman between 18 and 70 years old with a cervical HPV16 infection that either progressed to CIN3+ or cleared (not recorded which).

The CDR3 DNA, read in part, is TGCAGTGCTAGAGTGGACAGGGGGACGAACACCGGGGAG. Translated: CSARVDRGTNTGE. From start to end, the CDR3 is CSARVDRGTNTGELFF. The V call is TRBV20-1, the J call TRBJ2-2; the match to TRBD1 covers 10 bases. Sequencing ends 3 residues short of the CDR3 end; the germline J gene provides the rest. V lost 1 base, J lost 0 bases, and 2 bases stayed unmatched. Looked up from germline, CDR1 is DFQATT and CDR2 is SNEGSKA (reference sequence). The CDR3 loop spans 16 amino acids.

As regards this clone: Read data end 3 residues before the CDR3 end; the end is taken from the germline J gene. The V call is TRBV7-9, the J call TRBJ1-2; D gene unclear. The V and J ends lost 8 bases and 4 bases respectively, with 14 bases between them. Germline CDR1 SEHNR, CDR2 FQNEAQ (reference sequence). This CDR3 is built from 13 residues. The CDR3 sequence: CASGSGISYGYTF. CDR3 bases read: TGTGCCAGCGGCAGCGGGATTTCCTATGGC.

A note on this clone: The CDR3 end is not reached by the read, which stops 3 residues before it; the germline J gene fills it in. This sequence joins TRBV19 and TRBJ2-5, with a weak D call TRBD2 (7 bases). CDR1 LNHDA and CDR2 SQIVND come from the germline V gene (reference sequence). The length of the CDR3 is 14 residues. The V and J ends lost 3 bases and 4 bases respectively, with 12 bases between them. Partial CDR3 DNA: TGTGCCAGTAGTATTCTGGCGGGGGCAGAGACC. Translating it yields CASSILAGAET. The CDR3 as a whole reads CASSILAGAETQYF.

As for this clone: The read gets to within 3 residues of the CDR3 end, and the germline J gene fills in the rest. The rearrangement links TRBV19 to TRBJ1-4, with D possibly matching TRBD1 (5 bases). Germline CDR1 reads LNHDA; CDR2 reads SQIVND (reference sequence). The CDR3 extends over 18 amino acids. CDR3 protein: CASSIAARLRSGANVLFF. CDR3 DNA (partial): TGTGCCAGTAGTATAGCCGCTAGGTTACGTTCTGGGGCCAACGTA. Together with reference TRBV19 and TRBJ1-4, the CDR3 gives the full variable domain: DGGITQSPKYLFRKEGQNVTLSCEQNLNHDAMYWYRQDPGQGLRLIYYSQIVNDFQKGDIAEGYSVSREKKESFPLTVTSAQKNPTAFYLCASSIAARLRSGANVLFFGSGTQLSVL.

For this clone: The sequence runs out 3 residues before the end of the CDR3; the remainder is reconstructed from the germline J gene. The V gene is TRBV7-4, the J gene TRBJ1-4; D ambiguous. The CDR3 is made up of 15 amino acids. Between the trimmed V and J ends, which lost 7 bases and 5 bases, there was a span of 17 bases. CDR1 is SGHVT, CDR2 SQSDAQ, per germline. The CDR3 loop is CASTFIPEGNEKLFF. The CDR3 DNA, read in part, is TGTGCCAGCACCTTTATCCCGGAGGGCAATGAAAAA.

Comments on this clone: The CDR3 end falls 3 residues outside the read, so it is completed with the germline J gene. The rearrangement uses TRBV20-1 and TRBJ2-1; a weak D match, TRBD1 (6 bases). V was trimmed by 2 bases and J by 5 bases, leaving 7 bases between them. Germline V gives CDR1 DFQATT, CDR2 SNEGSKA (reference sequence). The CDR3 extends over 12 amino acids. The CDR3 here is CSARYRDNEQFF. Partial CDR3 DNA: TGCAGTGCTAGATACAGGGACAATGAG.

Notes on this clone: One junction end disagrees with the germline gene, perhaps due to a read error. Read coverage stops 3 residues before the CDR3 terminus; the germline J gene supplies the remainder. The same CDR3 also results from other DNA sequences found in this sample. The genes are TRBV20-1 and TRBJ1-3, with 11 nucleotides matching TRBD1. This CDR3 has 18 amino acids. Germline lookup yields CDR1 DFQATT and CDR2 SNEGSKA (reference sequence). The sequenced CDR3 bases are TGCAGTGCTAGAGGGTGGGGGACAGGGGGAAGGGGTGGAAACACG. This translates into CSARGWGTGGRGGNT. The whole CDR3 sequence is CSARGWGTGGRGGNTIYF.

Comments on this clone: The CDR3 end is not reached by the read, which stops 3 residues before it; the germline J gene fills it in. The chain combines TRBV18 with TRBJ1-2; TRBD1 matches 9 bases. This CDR3 comprises 15 residues. Per the germline V gene, CDR1 is KGHSH and CDR2 is LQKENI. CDR3 sequence reads: CASSRDRGDVDTYTF. Partial CDR3 DNA: TGTGCCAGCTCCCGTGACAGGGGGGATGTAGATACC.

With regard to this clone: Read sequence stops 3 residues before the CDR3 end, and the germline J gene provides the missing end. V is TRBV14 and J is TRBJ1-2, with D hard to call. The CDR3 length is 15 residues. Trimming shortened V by 1 base and J by 6 bases, and 15 bases separated the two germline ends. Germline V gene data show CDR1 as SGHDN and CDR2 as FVKESK. The sequenced CDR3 bases are TGTGCCAGCAGCCAAGTTTCTGTAGGGCGCGATGGC. Its protein is CASSQVSVGRDG. The entire CDR3 protein is CASSQVSVGRDGYTF.

Points on this clone: Read coverage stops 3 residues before the CDR3 terminus; the germline J gene supplies the remainder. The V and J genes are TRBV12-3 or TRBV12-4 and TRBJ2-7; the match to TRBD2 covers 12 bases. The CDR3 is 15 amino acids. After removal of 2 bases from V and 4 bases from J, the junction contained 3 bases not matched to a gene. Incomplete CDR3 DNA: TGTGCCAGCAGTTTACGGCTAGCGGGGGGGTACGAG. Protein: CASSLRLAGGYE. The CDR3 reads in full as CASSLRLAGGYEQYF.

The CDR3 reads CASSSDSLEAFF. The part of the CDR3 DNA that was read is TGCGCCAGCAGCTCGGACAGCCTTGAA. This chain uses TRBV5-1 with TRBJ1-1; the D gene is possibly TRBD1 (6 bases). The CDR3 end falls 3 residues outside the read, so it is completed with the germline J gene. The CDR3 is 12 residues long. Germline V gene sequence: CDR1 SGHRS, CDR2 YFSETQ. The ends were cut back, 3 bases at V and 7 bases at J, with 10 bases in the middle.

On this clone itself: The sequence runs out 3 residues before the end of the CDR3; the remainder is reconstructed from the germline J gene. The chain employs TRBV5-1 and TRBJ2-5, with 8 bases that match TRBD2. Germline loops: CDR1 SGHRS, CDR2 YFSETQ. The CDR3 is 14 residues long. With 2 bases clipped from V and 2 bases from J, the junction kept 2 bases outside the gene matches. The sequenced part of the CDR3 DNA is TGCGCCAGCAGCTTTGGACTAGCACAAGAGACC. Residues: CASSFGLAQET. The full CDR3 is CASSFGLAQETQYF.

Notes on this clone: The read is 3 residues too short to cover the CDR3 end, so that end is filled in from the germline J gene. V usage is TRBV5-1 and J usage is TRBJ2-3, with TRBD2 identical over 7 bases. The CDR3 runs to 15 residues. The V segment lost 4 bases and the J segment 5 bases; nucleotides outside the gene matches: 10. Germline V gives CDR1 SGHRS, CDR2 YFSETQ. The CDR3 sequence is CASSSGAAKGDTQYF. CDR3 DNA, as far as it was read: TGCGCCAGCAGCAGCGGGGCAGCGAAAGGAGATACG. The whole variable domain, filled in from reference TRBV5-1 and TRBJ2-3, reads KAGVTQTPRYLIKTRGQQVTLSCSPISGHRSVSWYQQTPGQGLQFLFEYFSETQRNKGNFPGRFSGRQFSNSRSEMNVSTLELGDSALYLCASSSGAAKGDTQYFGPGTRLTVL.

Notes on this clone: The CDR3 is cut off 3 residues early in the read; its end comes from the germline J gene. V usage is TRBV27 and J usage is TRBJ2-4; TRBD1 or TRBD2 may be the D gene (5 bases each). The V end was cut by 6 bases, the J end by 1 base, with 22 bases between. The CDR3 runs to 18 residues. The germline V gene has CDR1 MNHEY and CDR2 SMNVEV (reference sequence). Incomplete CDR3 DNA: TGTGCCAGCAGAACCCCCGCACAGGAGGTCCGTGCCAAAAACATT. The encoded protein is CASRTPAQEVRAKNI. The whole CDR3 reads CASRTPAQEVRAKNIQYF.

Comments on this clone: The read gets to within 3 residues of the CDR3 end, and the germline J gene fills in the rest. The chain couples TRBV30 to TRBJ2-6, with D possibly matching TRBD1 (6 bases). The CDR3 runs to 17 residues. Per the germline V gene, CDR1 is GTSNPN and CDR2 is SVGIG (reference sequence). V gave up 3 bases and J gave up 0 bases, with 15 bases separating them. The DNA read from the CDR3 is TGTGCCTGGAGCGCTGGACAGCCTACCTCTGGGGCCAACGTC. This translates into CAWSAGQPTSGANV. The whole CDR3 region reads CAWSAGQPTSGANVLTF. The full variable domain, in which reference TRBV30 and TRBJ2-6 provide the parts outside the CDR3, is SQTIHQWPATLVQPVGSPLSLECTVEGTSNPNLYWYRQAAGRGLQLLFYSVGIGQISSEVPQNLSASRPQDRQFILSSKKLLLSDSGFYLCAWSAGQPTSGANVLTFGAGSRLTVL.

CDR3 in amino acids: CASSLGGTSGGGTQYF. The sequenced CDR3 bases are TGCGCCAGCAGCTTGGGGGGGACTAGCGGAGGGGGTACG. The chain links TRBV5-1 to TRBJ2-3, with TRBD2 matching 11 bases. Read data end 3 residues before the CDR3 end; the end is taken from the germline J gene. Germline-derived CDR1 and CDR2 are SGHRS and YFSETQ. Losses at the gene ends were 0 bases for V and 8 bases for J; bases not matched to a gene: 8. The CDR3 spans 16 residues. Combining the CDR3 with reference TRBV5-1 and TRBJ2-3 gives the whole variable domain KAGVTQTPRYLIKTRGQQVTLSCSPISGHRSVSWYQQTPGQGLQFLFEYFSETQRNKGNFPGRFSGRQFSNSRSEMNVSTLELGDSALYLCASSLGGTSGGGTQYFGPGTRLTVL.

Note on this clone: The DNA ends 3 residues before the CDR3 does, and the rest of the CDR3 is filled in from the germline J gene. V and J are TRBV29-1 and TRBJ1-1; 8 bases fit TRBD1. The CDR3 runs 12 residues. Per the germline V gene, CDR1 is SQVTM and CDR2 is ANQGSEA. V lost 7 bases and J lost 6; bases outside the gene matches: 7. Partial CDR3 DNA: TGCAGCGCTGGACAGGGTCTTCCTGAA. This gives the protein CSAGQGLPE. The entire CDR3 sequence reads CSAGQGLPEAFF.

On this clone itself: Read data end 3 residues before the CDR3 end; the end is taken from the germline J gene. The chain employs TRBV7-9 and TRBJ1-2; tentatively, D is TRBD1 (6 bases). The CDR3 covers 15 residues. Germline CDR1 and CDR2: SEHNR and FQNEAQ (reference sequence). The CDR3 bases that were read are TGTGCCAGCAGCTTAGATGGGGGCAGGGTCTACGAC. It specifies CASSLDGGRVYD. The full CDR3 sequence reads CASSLDGGRVYDYTF.